This TCR beta chain was sequenced during a study of cytomegalovirus exposure and HLA in healthy donors. This CDR3 contains 14 residues. The germline V gene has CDR1 MGHRA and CDR2 YSYEKL. Unmatched junction bases numbered 2, after V lost 2 bases and J lost 2 bases. PCR primers comprised 60 Vbeta and 13 Jbeta primers. Profiled with immunoSEQ multiplex PCR; TCRdb holds only in-frame clones, not every one. The profile shows 150,000 to 200,000 clones, approximately 71% of them singletons. Material: PBMCs. J is TRBJ1-2 and V is TRBV4-1, with 7 nucleotides matching TRBD1. The clonotype comes from a man younger than 30 in good health and CMV-seropositive. CDR3 sequence (DNA): TGCGCCAGCAGCCAAATACAGGGGAACTATGGCTACACCTTC. This encodes CASSQIQGNYGYTF.